The clone carrying this TCR beta chain was recorded a few times. The CDR3 extends over 13 amino acids. V was pared by 8 bases and J by 1 base, with 10 bases between. CDR1 is ENHRY and CDR2 is SYGVKD in the germline V gene. TCRdb ran MiXCR on the 5' RACE reads and lists one entry per CDR3 protein. The data hold 350,000 to 450,000 distinct CDR3 sequences, with about 24% observed a single time. This sample stems from a study of T-cell memory formation after mild COVID-19. J is TRBJ2-3 and V is TRBV10-3; D is possibly TRBD2 (5 bases). Sequencing was done on a sample of PBMCs or a T cell subset sorted from them (not recorded which). This TCR was sampled from an adult woman who had mild COVID-19 (a few samples of this study predate the infection). Cell type and time point are not known. CDR3 nucleotide sequence: TGTGCCATCGGACTGGACGGCACAGATACGCAGTATTTT. It codes for CAIGLDGTDTQYF.